Below, 29 T cell receptor beta chains from the same sample are listed, as sequenced in a study of cytomegalovirus exposure and HLA in healthy donors. PCR primers comprised 60 Vbeta and 13 Jbeta primers. Data came from immunoSEQ multiplex PCR; TCRdb stores just in-frame clones and leaves some out. This table has about 180,000 clones, approximately 82% appearing once. The sequenced sample was PBMCs. These receptors were obtained from a girl aged 2 to 10 in good health and CMV-seropositive.

About this clone itself: Different DNA sequences within this sample yield the same CDR3. J is TRBJ1-1 and V is TRBV5-6; D not resolved. Germline V gives CDR1 SGHDT, CDR2 YYEEEE. V was trimmed by 0 bases and J by 0 bases, leaving 18 bases between them. This CDR3 region has 18 residues. CDR3 nucleotides: TGTGCCAGCAGCTTGGTCGGTTTTGGTCGGGTTATGAACACTGAAGCTTTCTTT. Translating it yields CASSLVGFGRVMNTEAFF.

This clone was detected a few times. In nucleotides, the CDR3 is TGTGCCAGCACTCGGACAGGGAAGCTGTTTTTT. Encoded protein: CASTRTGKLFF. The chain joins TRBV25-1 to TRBJ1-4; 8 nucleotides align to TRBD1. Germline trimming cut 7 bases from V and 14 bases from J; bases unmatched to any gene: 6. Per germline, CDR1 MGHDK and CDR2 SYGVNS. This CDR3 contains 11 residues. The full variable domain, completed using reference TRBV25-1 and TRBJ1-4, is EADIYQTPRYLVIGTGKKITLECSQTMGHDKMYWYQQDPGMELHLIHYSYGVNSTEKGDLSSESTVSRIRTEHFPLTLESARPSHTSQYLCASTRTGKLFFGSGTQLSVL.

This chain connects TRBV19 to TRBJ1-1, with D possibly being TRBD1 (6 bases). With 5 bases removed from V and 7 bases from J, the gap between germline ends came to 17 bases. The length of the CDR3 is 14 residues. Germline assignment: CDR1 LNHDA and CDR2 SQIVND (reference sequence). The CDR3 DNA reads as TGTGCCAGTAGTCCCCTACAGGGATCTTATGAAGCTTTCTTT. This gives the protein CASSPLQGSYEAFF.

This clone occurred once. The genes are TRBV5-1 and TRBJ1-1; TRBD1 might be the D (6 bases). CDR1 SGHRS and CDR2 YFSETQ come from the germline V gene. V was pared by 2 bases and J by 5 bases, with 10 bases between. The CDR3 consists of 13 residues. CDR3 nucleotides: TGCGCCAGCAGCTTCCCAGGGGTGACTGAAGCTTTCTTT. This gives the protein CASSFPGVTEAFF.

The chain recombines TRBV4-1 with TRBJ2-6; the D is unclear. The germline V gene has CDR1 MGHRA and CDR2 YSYEKL. V shed 1 base and J shed 7 bases, with 20 bases lying between them. This CDR3 is 18 amino acids long. The CDR3, as DNA: TGCGCCAGCAGCCAAGTTTGGGCAGGCGAACTTGGCGCCAACGTCCTGACTTTC. Amino acids: CASSQVWAGELGANVLTF.

V gene TRBV5-6 combines with J gene TRBJ1-2; TRBD1 matches 7 bases. Unmatched junction bases numbered 9, after V lost 6 bases and J lost 7 bases. Germline V gene lookup returns CDR1 SGHDT and CDR2 YYEEEE. The CDR3 runs 13 residues. CDR3 loop: CASTITGAPGYTF. The CDR3, as DNA: TGTGCCAGCACCATTACAGGGGCCCCTGGCTACACCTTC. The complete variable domain, with remaining parts taken from reference TRBV5-6 and TRBJ1-2, reads DAGVTQSPTHLIKTRGQQVTLRCSPKSGHDTVSWYQQALGQGPQFIFQYYEEEERQRGNFPDRFSGHQFPNYSSELNVNALLLGDSALYLCASTITGAPGYTFGSGTRLTVV.

The chain's CDR3 is CASSQWGGGSYNSPLHF. The CDR3 DNA follows: TGCGCCAGCAGTCAATGGGGCGGGGGCTCCTATAATTCACCCCTCCACTTT. The gene calls are TRBV23-1 and TRBJ1-6; TRBD1 might be the D (5 bases). TRBV23-1 is labeled an ORF, and its function is uncertain. V gave up 1 base and J gave up 0 bases, with 10 bases separating them. This CDR3 spans 17 amino acids.

V gene TRBV6-5 combines with J gene TRBJ2-7; 14 bases are shared with TRBD2. CDR1 is MNHEY and CDR2 is SVGAGI in the germline V gene. Losses at the gene ends were 2 bases for V and 0 bases for J; bases not matched to a gene: 0. The CDR3 totals 16 residues. CDR3 loop: CASSYGTSGSSYEQYF. As DNA, the CDR3 is TGTGCCAGCAGTTACGGGACTAGCGGGAGCTCCTACGAGCAGTACTTC.

This clone has a single count. The chain links TRBV29-1 to TRBJ2-1; TRBD2 matches 7 bases. This CDR3 comprises 9 residues. CDR1 and CDR2 from the germline V gene are SQVTM and ANQGSEA. The CDR3 DNA follows: TGCAGTTCCGGGACTACGAAATTCTTC. As protein: CSSGTTKFF.

The gene calls are TRBV7-2 and TRBJ1-3; D perhaps matches TRBD1 (6 bases). Germline-derived CDR1 and CDR2 are SGHTA and FQGNSA. Trimming took off 0 bases at V and 2 bases at J, with 8 bases between the two ends. The CDR3 loop spans 15 amino acids. The chain's CDR3 is CASSLATGPGNTIYF. CDR3 sequence (DNA): TGTGCCAGCAGCTTAGCTACAGGGCCTGGAAACACCATATATTTT.

The rearrangement uses TRBV12-5 and TRBJ2-1; 13 bases match TRBD2. The CDR3 totals 14 residues. V was clipped by 6 bases and J by 9 bases; unmatched bases: 5. Germline CDR1 is LGHNT and CDR2 is FRNRAP. DNA of the CDR3: TGTGCTAGTGGCGGACTAGCGGGAGTTGTTGAGCAGTTCTTC. It translates to CASGGLAGVVEQFF.

The chain couples TRBV28 to TRBJ2-4; no clear D gene. Trimming stripped 7 bases from V and 0 bases from J, with 7 bases between. The length of the CDR3 is 13 residues. In germline, CDR1 is MDHEN, CDR2 SYDVKM. For the CDR3, the DNA is TGTGCCAGCAAGAACTTAGCCAAAAACATTCAGTACTTC. Its translation is CASKNLAKNIQYF.

The gene calls are TRBV9 and TRBJ2-1, with D possibly matching TRBD2 (6 bases). The ends were cut back, 1 base at V and 12 bases at J, with 14 bases in the middle. The CDR3 is 13 amino acids. Germline V gene data show CDR1 as SGDLS and CDR2 as YYNGEE. The DNA for the CDR3 is TGTGCCAGCAGCGTATACGGGGACGGGGGGCAGTTCTTC. Translated: CASSVYGDGGQFF.

This chain links TRBV9 with TRBJ2-7, with 13 positions matching TRBD2. CDR3 size: 15 residues. Trimming cost V 3 bases and J 5 bases; bases outside gene matches: 5. The germline V gene encodes CDR1 SGDLS and CDR2 YYNGEE. CDR3 bases: TGTGCCAGCAGCGCGGGACTAGCGGGAAGCCACGAGCAGTACTTC. Residues: CASSAGLAGSHEQYF.

This chain links TRBV6-1 with TRBJ1-5, with D maybe TRBD1 (5 bases). Trimming removed 6 bases at V and 0 bases at J, with 12 bases between. CDR3 size: 15 residues. The germline gives CDR1 MNHNS, CDR2 SASEGT. In DNA, the CDR3 is TGTGCCAGCAGATGGACAAGACATAGCAATCAGCCCCAGCATTTT. This codes for CASRWTRHSNQPQHF.

The gene calls are TRBV5-1 and TRBJ2-3; no firm D call. The CDR3 loop spans 14 amino acids. The germline V gene encodes CDR1 SGHRS and CDR2 YFSETQ. Trimming removed 3 bases from V and 0 bases from J, with 8 bases in between. The CDR3 DNA is TGCGCCAGCAGCTACAGACCGAGCACAGATACGCAGTATTTT. It specifies CASSYRPSTDTQYF. Full variable domain (remainder filled in from reference TRBV5-1 and TRBJ2-3): KAGVTQTPRYLIKTRGQQVTLSCSPISGHRSVSWYQQTPGQGLQFLFEYFSETQRNKGNFPGRFSGRQFSNSRSEMNVSTLELGDSALYLCASSYRPSTDTQYFGPGTRLTVL.

CDR3 bases: TGTGCCAGCAGCGAGACTAGAGTCGGTAATACGCAGTATTTT. It encodes CASSETRVGNTQYF. The V gene is TRBV2, the J gene TRBJ2-3; tentatively, D is TRBD2 (6 bases). Germline CDR1 reads SNHLY; CDR2 reads FYNNEI. This CDR3 is built from 14 residues. Trimming left V 6 bases short and J 7 bases short, with 17 bases between.

This chain links TRBV4-1 with TRBJ1-1; 8 nucleotides line up with TRBD1. The CDR3 consists of 14 residues. The V gene's germline CDR1 is MGHRA and CDR2 YSYEKL. V lost 3 bases, J lost 4 bases, and 4 bases stayed unmatched. Written as DNA, the CDR3 is TGCGCCAGCAGCCATCCAGGGGGCATCACTGAAGCTTTCTTT. Its protein product is CASSHPGGITEAFF.

This sequence joins TRBV9 and TRBJ2-3, with 7 nucleotides matching TRBD2. The V gene end was trimmed by 1 base and the J gene end by 6 bases; junction bases not matched to a gene: 5. The germline V gene encodes CDR1 SGDLS and CDR2 YYNGEE. The CDR3 contains 14 residues. CDR3 coding DNA: TGTGCCAGCAGCGTACTGGGGGGGGACGATACGCAGTATTTT. It codes for CASSVLGGDDTQYF.

The chain combines TRBV7-6 with TRBJ2-1; TRBD2 aligns across 10 bases. CDR3 length equals 20 residues. Germline loops: CDR1 SGHVS, CDR2 FNYEAQ. Unmatched junction bases numbered 21, after V lost 1 base and J lost 9 bases. The CDR3 DNA reads as TGTGCCAGCAGCTTAGAACGGGGGACTAGCGTCCAGGGAGGAAGGTGTGAGCAGTTCTTC. Its protein is CASSLERGTSVQGGRCEQFF.

This clone was counted a few times. The chain combines TRBV29-1 with TRBJ2-5; 8 bases fit TRBD1. The better agreement between TRBJ2-7 and the DNA end casts doubt on the J call. The germline CDR1 and CDR2 sequences are SQVTM and ANQGSEA. The CDR3 sequence is 13 residues long. The CDR3 nucleotides are TGCAGCGTTGAAGAGACAGGGGCCTACGAGCAGTACTTC. Translated, it gives CSVEETGAYEQYF.

V and J are TRBV15 and TRBJ2-3; D remains ambiguous. Between the trimmed V and J ends, which lost 2 bases and 0 bases, there was a span of 15 bases. The CDR3 length is 17 residues. In germline, CDR1 is LNHNV, CDR2 YYDKDF (reference sequence). CDR3 protein: CATSRWKALTSTDTQYF. The CDR3 coding sequence is TGTGCCACCAGCAGATGGAAGGCCTTGACTAGCACAGATACGCAGTATTTT.

The count of this clone is one. The genes are TRBV5-1 and TRBJ2-1; unclear D gene. The germline V gene has CDR1 SGHRS and CDR2 YFSETQ. The CDR3 runs 14 residues. V lost 4 bases and J 5 bases, leaving 13 bases between the germline ends. As DNA, the CDR3 is TGCGCCAGCAGCCACGGGTCCCCGGACAATGAGCAGTTCTTC. Translation gives CASSHGSPDNEQFF.

The chain combines TRBV7-6 with TRBJ2-7; 9 bases are a match to TRBD1. Germline CDR1 is SGHVS and CDR2 is FNYEAQ. V was pared by 5 bases and J by 3 bases, with 11 bases of the junction left unmatched. The CDR3 is 16 amino acids. The CDR3 coding sequence is TGTGCCAGCAGCCTAGGGGCCGGACAGGGGATCTACGAGCAGTACTTC. Residues: CASSLGAGQGIYEQYF.

The V and J genes are TRBV6-5 and TRBJ2-5; 8 bases line up with TRBD2. The germline V gene encodes CDR1 MNHEY and CDR2 SVGAGI. With 7 bases clipped from V and 5 bases from J, the junction kept 6 bases outside the gene matches. The CDR3 runs to 13 residues. In DNA form, the CDR3 reads TGTGCCAGCACTTTAAGCGGGAGTGAGACCCAGTACTTC. Encoded protein: CASTLSGSETQYF.

The chain combines TRBV5-1 with TRBJ2-3; 12 nucleotides line up with TRBD2. The V gene's germline CDR1 is SGHRS and CDR2 YFSETQ. There are 18 residues in the CDR3. Trimming removed 1 base from V and 0 bases from J; junction bases left unmatched: 6. The CDR3 spells CASSLLASGGGSTDTQYF. The CDR3 DNA reads as TGCGCCAGCAGCTTGTTGGCTAGCGGGGGGGGTAGCACAGATACGCAGTATTTT.

This clone was observed a single time. V and J are TRBV13 and TRBJ2-3, with 8 bases lining up with TRBD2. The CDR3 length is 16 residues. With V trimmed by 4 bases and J by 2 bases, 8 bases remained unmatched. Per germline, CDR1 PRHDT and CDR2 FYEKMQ (reference sequence). For the CDR3, the DNA is TGTGCCAGCAGCTCCCTCGGGGGGGGGCCCACAGATACGCAGTATTTT. This translates into CASSSLGGGPTDTQYF.

The chain has TRBV5-1 and TRBJ2-1; 8 bases match TRBD2. Germline V gene data show CDR1 as SGHRS and CDR2 as YFSETQ. J lost 5 bases, V lost 3 bases, and 10 bases had no gene match. There are 16 residues in the CDR3. The CDR3 reads CASSSILAANNNEQFF. DNA of the CDR3: TGCGCCAGCAGCTCGATACTAGCGGCGAATAACAATGAGCAGTTCTTC.

V and J are TRBV6-6 and TRBJ1-5; the match to TRBD1 covers 9 bases. In germline, CDR1 is MNHNY, CDR2 SVGAGI (reference sequence). The length of the CDR3 is 14 residues. Trimming removed 5 bases from V and 6 bases from J; junction bases left unmatched: 5. CDR3 loop: CASSDRTGAQPQHF. As DNA, the CDR3 is TGTGCCAGCAGTGACAGGACAGGGGCTCAGCCCCAGCATTTT.